The sequence of this T cell receptor beta chain was determined in a study of T cell changes during pregnancy in multiple sclerosis. V was clipped by 4 bases and J by 6 bases; unmatched bases: 3. CDR3 size: 13 residues. Germline CDR1 is MNHEY and CDR2 is SMNVEV (reference sequence). Here immunoSEQ multiplex PCR was the method, and the copy in TCRdb shows in-frame clones only, minus some. The table has over 50,000 clones, approximately 90% seen once. Here the sequenced sample was peripheral blood, taken in the first trimester of pregnancy. V is TRBV27 and J is TRBJ1-5; TRBD1 aligns across 7 bases. The sequence was obtained from a female donor in good health, enrolled as a control in a pregnancy study. CDR3 coding DNA: TGTGCCAGCAGTTCACAGGGGCGTCAGCCCCAGCATTTT. Translation: CASSSQGRQPQHF.